These 3 T cell receptor beta chains share one sample of origin, sequenced in a study of T cell repertoires in cytomegalovirus infection. These TCRs are of unknown antigen specificity. TCRdb reprocessed the reads via MiXCR and lists one record per CDR3 protein. The top ten hold roughly 13% of the sample, which has hundreds of thousands of distinct CDR3 sequences, roughly 31% seen once. The source material was cultured CD8+ T cells from PBMCs, sampled from culture after CMV antigen stimulation. The origin of the receptors is a human donor in good health (CMV status not recorded). Some clones in this sample may be carry-over from other donors' samples.

In regard to this clonotype: One end of the junction does not line up with germline, which may come from a read error. The rearrangement joins TRBV7-9 to TRBJ1-2, with 7 bases matching TRBD1. The CDR3 length is 16 residues. From germline, CDR1 is SEHNR and CDR2 FQNEAQ (reference sequence). DNA for the CDR3: TGTGCCAGCAGCTTGCTACAGGGGCGTCCGGACTATGGCAACACCTTC. It is translated as CASSLLQGRPDYGNTF.

The chain recombines TRBV15 with TRBJ1-2, with D unresolved. CDR3 length equals 13 residues. Germline V lookup: CDR1 LNHNV, CDR2 YYDKDF (reference sequence). Trimming removed 5 bases from V and 4 bases from J, with 11 bases in between. For the CDR3, the DNA is TGTGCCACCAGCCACGGGAGCAGCTATGGCTACACCTTC. Protein sequence: CATSHGSSYGYTF.

In regard to this clonotype: This may be a read error, as it is one base from a much larger clone. CDR3 in amino acids: CASSLTSGDKDF. The CDR3 DNA reads TGTGCCAGCAGCTTGACTAGCGGGGACAAAGACTTC. The chain uses TRBV7-9 and TRBJ2-5, with TRBD2 identical over 11 bases. This CDR3 contains 12 residues. The germline gives CDR1 SEHNR, CDR2 FQNEAQ (reference sequence).